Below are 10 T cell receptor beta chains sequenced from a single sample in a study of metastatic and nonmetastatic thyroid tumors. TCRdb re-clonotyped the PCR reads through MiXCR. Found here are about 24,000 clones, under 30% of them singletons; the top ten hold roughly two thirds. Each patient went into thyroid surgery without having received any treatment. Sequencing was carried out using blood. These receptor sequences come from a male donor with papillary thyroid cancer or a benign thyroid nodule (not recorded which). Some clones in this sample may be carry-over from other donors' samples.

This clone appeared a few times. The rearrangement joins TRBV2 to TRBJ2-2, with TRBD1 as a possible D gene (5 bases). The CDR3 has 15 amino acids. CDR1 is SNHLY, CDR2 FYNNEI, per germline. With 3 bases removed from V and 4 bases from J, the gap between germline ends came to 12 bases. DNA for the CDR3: TGTGCCAGCAGTGACTTCAGGGAAGCCACCGGGGAGCTGTTTTTT. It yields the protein CASSDFREATGELFF.

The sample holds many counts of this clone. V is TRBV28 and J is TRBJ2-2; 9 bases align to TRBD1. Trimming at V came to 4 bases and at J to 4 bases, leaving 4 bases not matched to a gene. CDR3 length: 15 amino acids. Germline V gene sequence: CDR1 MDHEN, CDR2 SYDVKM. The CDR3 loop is CASSSQGAITGELFF. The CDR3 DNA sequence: TGTGCCAGCAGTTCACAGGGGGCAATCACCGGGGAGCTGTTTTTT.

CDR3 bases: TGCAGTGCTAGAAGCGGACAGGGTGAAGCTTTCTTT. It is translated as CSARSGQGEAFF. The V and J genes are TRBV20-1 and TRBJ1-1; TRBD1 aligns across 8 bases. J lost 7 bases, V lost 2 bases, and 3 bases had no gene match. Germline V lookup: CDR1 DFQATT, CDR2 SNEGSKA (reference sequence). This CDR3 is built from 12 residues.

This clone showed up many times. The CDR3 loop is CASTLGGAPDTQYF. The CDR3 DNA is TGTGCCAGCACCTTGGGTGGGGCCCCAGATACGCAGTATTTT. The rearrangement uses TRBV7-9 and TRBJ2-3, with a tentative D call TRBD1 (5 bases). With 7 bases removed from V and 4 bases from J, the gap between germline ends came to 15 bases. Germline V gene lookup returns CDR1 SEHNR and CDR2 FQNEAQ (reference sequence). CDR3 size: 14 residues. The full variable domain, its missing parts supplied by reference TRBV7-9 and TRBJ2-3, is DTGVSQNPRHKITKRGQNVTFRCDPISEHNRLYWYRQTLGQGPEFLTYFQNEAQLEKSRLLSDRFSAERPKGSFSTLEIQRTEQGDSAMYLCASTLGGAPDTQYFGPGTRLTVL.

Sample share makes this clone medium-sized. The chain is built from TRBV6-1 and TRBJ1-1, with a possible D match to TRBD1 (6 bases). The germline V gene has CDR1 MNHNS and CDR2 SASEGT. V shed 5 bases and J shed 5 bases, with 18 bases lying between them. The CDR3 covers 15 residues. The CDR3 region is CASSLKDSSGTEAFF. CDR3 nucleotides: TGTGCCAGCAGTTTAAAGGACAGTTCGGGAACTGAAGCTTTCTTT.

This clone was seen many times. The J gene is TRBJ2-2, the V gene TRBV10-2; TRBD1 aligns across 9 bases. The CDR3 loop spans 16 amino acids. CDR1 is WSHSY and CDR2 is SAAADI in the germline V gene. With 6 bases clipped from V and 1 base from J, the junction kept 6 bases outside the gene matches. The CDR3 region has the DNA TGCGCCAGCAGCAAGGACAGGGGAGAGAACACCGGGGAGCTGTTTTTT. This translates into CASSKDRGENTGELFF.

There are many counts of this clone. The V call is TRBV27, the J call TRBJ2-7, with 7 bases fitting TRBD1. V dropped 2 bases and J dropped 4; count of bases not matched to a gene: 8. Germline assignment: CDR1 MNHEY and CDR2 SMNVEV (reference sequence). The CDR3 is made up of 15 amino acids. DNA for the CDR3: TGTGCCAGCAGTTTAATGACAGGGCGAAAGTACGAGCAGTACTTC. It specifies CASSLMTGRKYEQYF.

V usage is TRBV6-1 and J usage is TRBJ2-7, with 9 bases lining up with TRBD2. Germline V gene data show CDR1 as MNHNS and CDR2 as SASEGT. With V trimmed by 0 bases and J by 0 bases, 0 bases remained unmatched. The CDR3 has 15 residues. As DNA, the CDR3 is TGTGCCAGCAGTGAAGCTAGCGGGAGCTCCTACGAGCAGTACTTC. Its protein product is CASSEASGSSYEQYF.

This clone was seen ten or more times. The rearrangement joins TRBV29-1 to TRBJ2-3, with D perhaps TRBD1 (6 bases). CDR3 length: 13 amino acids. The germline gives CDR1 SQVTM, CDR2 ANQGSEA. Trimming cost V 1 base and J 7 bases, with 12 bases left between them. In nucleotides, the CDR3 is TGCAGCGTTGAAGGTTCCGACAGGTATACGCAGTATTTT. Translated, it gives CSVEGSDRYTQYF.

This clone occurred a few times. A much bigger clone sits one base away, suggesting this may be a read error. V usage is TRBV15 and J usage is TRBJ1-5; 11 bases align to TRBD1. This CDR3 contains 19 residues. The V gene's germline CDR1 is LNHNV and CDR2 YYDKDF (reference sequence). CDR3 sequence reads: CATGRGTGGYPLRAKPQHF. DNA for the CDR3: TGTGCCACCGGCAGAGGGACAGGGGGTTACCCATTACGTGCAAAGCCCCAGCATTTT.